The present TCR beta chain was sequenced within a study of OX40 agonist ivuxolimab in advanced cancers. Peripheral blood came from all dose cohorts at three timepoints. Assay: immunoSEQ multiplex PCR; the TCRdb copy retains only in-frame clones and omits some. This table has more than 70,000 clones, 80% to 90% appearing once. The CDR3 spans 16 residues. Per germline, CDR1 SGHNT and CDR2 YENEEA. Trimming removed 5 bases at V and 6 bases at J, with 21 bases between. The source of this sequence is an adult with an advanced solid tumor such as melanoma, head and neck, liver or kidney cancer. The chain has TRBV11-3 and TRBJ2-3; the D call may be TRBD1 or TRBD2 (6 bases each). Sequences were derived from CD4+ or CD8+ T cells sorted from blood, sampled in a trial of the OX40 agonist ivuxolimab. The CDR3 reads CASSVGDGGPFDTQYF. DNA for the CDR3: TGTGCCAGCAGCGTCGGAGATGGGGGGCCTTTTGATACGCAGTATTTT.